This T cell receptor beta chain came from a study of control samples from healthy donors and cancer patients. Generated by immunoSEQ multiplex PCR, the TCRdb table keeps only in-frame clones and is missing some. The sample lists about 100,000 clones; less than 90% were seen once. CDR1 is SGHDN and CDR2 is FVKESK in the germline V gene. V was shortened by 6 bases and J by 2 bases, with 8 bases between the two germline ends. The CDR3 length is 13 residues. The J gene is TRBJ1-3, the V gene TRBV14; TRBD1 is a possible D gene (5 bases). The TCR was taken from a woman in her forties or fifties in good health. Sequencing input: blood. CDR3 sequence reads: CASSRQPGNTIYF. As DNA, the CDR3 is TGTGCCAGCAGTCGACAGCCTGGAAACACCATATATTTT.